This T cell receptor (beta chain) is drawn from a study of blood T cell repertoires in COVID-19. Study as a whole: Spain, Italy and the United States supplied samples that represented acute and convalescent COVID-19. The analysed material was cDNA or gDNA that came from T cells, B-cell-depleted T cells, or PBMCs.

Repertoires were generated with immunoSEQ multiplex PCR, while TCRdb's copy carries only in-frame clones and drops some. The sample lists some 170,000 clones; around 83% were seen once. Deletions cut 2 bases from V and 4 bases from J, with 11 bases between. The germline V gene has CDR1 LGHDT and CDR2 YNNKEL (reference sequence). The CDR3 loop spans 14 amino acids. The source is a woman aged 55-70 years with acute or convalescent COVID-19. Material for sequencing was peripheral blood. The rearrangement links TRBV3-1 (or the pseudogene TRBV3-2) to TRBJ1-2, with D tentatively TRBD1 (5 bases). CDR3 nucleotides: TGTGCCAGCAGCCAAAGACAGAAAAGCTATGGCTACACCTTC. Protein: CASSQRQKSYGYTF.